Below are 20 T cell receptor beta chains sequenced from a single sample in a study of blood T cell repertoires in COVID-19. Using immunoSEQ multiplex PCR, the repertoire was profiled, and TCRdb retains in-frame clones only, with some absent. The sample has 150,000 to 200,000 clones; roughly 93% are singletons. Sequenced sample: peripheral blood. These receptor sequences come from a woman aged 60-70 years with COVID-19, enrolled during active disease.

Comments on this clone: Germline is not matched at one junction end, which may reflect a read error. V usage is TRBV6-5 and J usage is TRBJ1-4; D perhaps matches TRBD1 (5 bases). The CDR3 spans 15 residues. Germline V CDR1 and CDR2: MNHEY, SVGAGI. This CDR3 is CAGSPGGSYNEKLFF. CDR3 bases: TGTGCCGGCAGTCCGGGGGGATCATATAATGAAAAACTGTTTTTT.

This rearrangement joins TRBV12-3 or TRBV12-4 to TRBJ1-3; D is uncertain. The V end lost 2 bases, the J end lost 13 bases, and 9 bases lay between the germline ends. CDR3 length: 11 amino acids. This CDR3 is CASSLTGSIYF. The DNA of the CDR3 is TGTGCCAGCAGTTTAACGGGGTCAATATATTTT.

The rearrangement joins TRBV19 to TRBJ1-5; D remains unclear. Between the trimmed V and J ends, which lost 6 bases and 0 bases, there was a span of 12 bases. This CDR3 region has 15 residues. Germline V gene lookup returns CDR1 LNHDA and CDR2 SQIVND (reference sequence). The CDR3 DNA follows: TGTGCCAGTAGAGAGACACTTTATAGCAATCAGCCCCAGCATTTT. Translation gives CASRETLYSNQPQHF.

In nucleotides, the CDR3 is TGTGCCACCAGCACGACTCACCTCTCAAGAACCGGGGAGCTGTTTTTT. Its protein is CATSTTHLSRTGELFF. The chain combines TRBV15 with TRBJ2-2; D remains unclear. Deletions cut 4 bases from V and 5 bases from J, with 17 bases between. This CDR3 comprises 16 residues. Germline V gives CDR1 LNHNV, CDR2 YYDKDF (reference sequence).

This sequence joins TRBV4-2 and TRBJ1-5, with D maybe TRBD1 (6 bases). Germline V gives CDR1 LGHNA, CDR2 YNFKEQ. The V end lost 0 bases, the J end lost 4 bases, and 10 bases lay between the germline ends. CDR3 length equals 15 residues. The CDR3: CASSQDLQGNQPQHF. For the CDR3, the DNA is TGTGCCAGCAGCCAAGATTTACAGGGAAATCAGCCCCAGCATTTT.

The rearrangement links TRBV6-5 to TRBJ2-1; D unclear. V lost 10 bases and J lost 1, with 17 bases in between. This CDR3 has 15 amino acids. Germline V gives CDR1 MNHEY, CDR2 SVGAGI. The CDR3 sequence is CATRFSGSSYNEQFF. CDR3 bases: TGTGCCACCAGGTTTTCCGGTTCTTCCTACAATGAGCAGTTCTTC.

The V gene is TRBV18, the J gene TRBJ1-3; 7 nucleotides line up with TRBD1. V shed 4 bases and J 0 bases; nucleotides not matched to a gene: 9. The V gene's germline CDR1 is KGHSH and CDR2 LQKENI. The CDR3 runs to 17 residues. As DNA, the CDR3 is TGTGCCAGCTCACGCAGCTCGACAGGGTCCTCTGGAAACACCATATATTTT. As protein: CASSRSSTGSSGNTIYF.

CDR3 residues: CASSPRGGLVEDTQYF. Written as DNA, the CDR3 is TGTGCCAGCAGTCCCCGGGGGGGGTTGGTGGAAGATACGCAGTATTTT. This rearrangement joins TRBV27 to TRBJ2-3; 8 bases map to TRBD2. V gave up 5 bases and J gave up 5 bases; unmatched junction bases: 12. Germline V gene data show CDR1 as MNHEY and CDR2 as SMNVEV (reference sequence). CDR3 length equals 16 residues.

There are a few counts of this clone. The chain combines TRBV2 with TRBJ1-1; D is unresolved. Germline-derived CDR1 and CDR2 are SNHLY and FYNNEI. V was shortened by 5 bases and J by 0 bases, with 10 bases between the two germline ends. This CDR3 spans 14 amino acids. The CDR3 sequence: CASSPDRVNTEAFF. CDR3 DNA sequence: TGTGCCAGCAGTCCAGACCGGGTGAACACTGAAGCTTTCTTT.

CDR3 in amino acids: CASSSPGDYGYTF. CDR3 bases: TGTGCCAGCAGCTCACCAGGGGACTATGGCTACACCTTC. This chain uses TRBV5-5 with TRBJ1-2; perhaps TRBD1 as D (6 bases). The CDR3 runs to 13 residues. Germline V lookup: CDR1 SGHKS, CDR2 YYEKEE (reference sequence). The V gene lost 3 bases and the J gene lost 3 bases, with 9 bases spanning the gap.

The chain links TRBV5-1 to TRBJ2-2; tentative D call: TRBD2 (5 bases). V lost 8 bases and J 3 bases, leaving 8 bases between the germline ends. There are 12 residues in the CDR3. Germline-derived CDR1 and CDR2 are SGHRS and YFSETQ. CDR3 protein: CASPGDTGELFF. CDR3 coding DNA: TGCGCCAGTCCCGGGGACACCGGGGAGCTGTTTTTT.

The CDR3, as DNA: TGTGCCAGCAGTTGGACAGCTGACCCCTACGAGCAGTACTTC. Translating it yields CASSWTADPYEQYF. The chain couples TRBV6-6 to TRBJ2-7, with D possibly TRBD1 on 6 matching bases. Germline CDR1 and CDR2: MNHNY and SVGAGI (reference sequence). Trimming left V 4 bases short and J 2 bases short, with 12 bases between. The length of the CDR3 is 14 residues.

The chain couples TRBV7-2 to TRBJ1-1; D call uncertain. The V and J ends lost 5 bases and 7 bases respectively, with 8 bases between them. The germline V gene encodes CDR1 SGHTA and CDR2 FQGNSA. The CDR3 has 11 residues. The CDR3 here is CASSRTIEAFF. Here the CDR3 DNA reads TGTGCCAGCAGCCGGACTATTGAAGCTTTCTTT.

This clone appeared once. The genes are TRBV11-2 and TRBJ2-1, with D uncertain. The V gene lost 1 base and the J gene lost 0 bases, with 7 bases spanning the gap. The CDR3 runs 15 residues. The germline V gene has CDR1 SGHAT and CDR2 FQNNGV. CDR3 coding DNA: TGTGCCAGCAGCTTAGGGCAGATCTCCTACAATGAGCAGTTCTTC. Residues: CASSLGQISYNEQFF.

This chain uses TRBV2 with TRBJ2-2; D perhaps matches TRBD1 (6 bases). Germline CDR1 is SNHLY and CDR2 is FYNNEI. V was pared by 7 bases and J by 0 bases, with 9 bases between. This CDR3 comprises 14 residues. The CDR3 coding sequence is TGTGCCAGCAAAACAGGGACGAACACCGGGGAGCTGTTTTTT. It codes for CASKTGTNTGELFF. Supplemented by reference TRBV2 and TRBJ2-2, the full variable domain reads EPEVTQTPSHQVTQMGQEVILRCVPISNHLYFYWYRQILGQKVEFLVSFYNNEISEKSEIFDDQFSVERPDGSNFTLKIRSTKLEDSAMYFCASKTGTNTGELFFGEGSRLTVL.

The rearrangement joins TRBV3-1 (or the pseudogene TRBV3-2) to TRBJ1-4; D unclear. The germline V gene encodes CDR1 LGHDT and CDR2 YNNKEL (reference sequence). The CDR3 consists of 12 residues. With 1 base removed from V and 10 bases from J, the gap between germline ends came to 7 bases. The CDR3 nucleotides read TGTGCCAGCAGCCAAGTCCGCGGAAAACTGTTTTTT. This encodes CASSQVRGKLFF.

The V and J genes are TRBV3-1 (or the pseudogene TRBV3-2) and TRBJ2-3; D is uncertain. Germline loops: CDR1 LGHDT, CDR2 YNNKEL (reference sequence). V lost 1 base to trimming and J lost 6 bases, with 8 bases between them. This CDR3 contains 13 residues. DNA of the CDR3: TGTGCCAGCAGCCAAGTCTCCGGGGATACGCAGTATTTT. Protein product: CASSQVSGDTQYF.

The chain combines TRBV5-1 with TRBJ2-5; D gene ambiguous. Trimming removed 0 bases at V and 1 base at J, with 13 bases between. In germline, CDR1 is SGHRS, CDR2 YFSETQ. The CDR3 length is 16 residues. The CDR3 nucleotides are TGCGCCAGCAGCTTGGTTGGTGGCGGAACCCAAGAGACCCAGTACTTC. Translation: CASSLVGGGTQETQYF.

This clone was detected once. Written as DNA, the CDR3 is TGTGCCAGCAGCCAAGTAACCGGTGAGCAGTACTTC. Amino acids: CASSQVTGEQYF. The chain couples TRBV3-1 (or the pseudogene TRBV3-2) to TRBJ2-7; D unresolved. Germline V gene sequence: CDR1 LGHDT, CDR2 YNNKEL (reference sequence). CDR3 length equals 12 residues. The V end was cut by 1 base, the J end by 7 bases, with 8 bases between.

The chain recombines TRBV9 with TRBJ1-1; 9 positions agree with TRBD1. This CDR3 contains 16 residues. V lost 0 bases and J lost 1; bases outside the gene matches: 4. Per germline, CDR1 SGDLS and CDR2 YYNGEE. This CDR3 reads CASSVAGTGTNTEAFF. CDR3 nucleotide sequence: TGTGCCAGCAGCGTAGCCGGGACAGGGACGAACACTGAAGCTTTCTTT.